The 23 T cell receptor beta chains presented below share a single source sample, sequenced in a study of glioma-infiltrating T cells. The iRepertoire nested amplicon-rescue multiplex PCR amplified TCR alpha and beta CDR3s from RNA. TCRdb re-derived calls from the multiplex PCR reads in MiXCR, one entry per CDR3 protein. This table has around 140,000 distinct CDR3 sequences, about 39% appearing once. The specimen was glioma tissue, nonneoplastic brain tissue, or PBMCs (not recorded which). The receptors were gathered from a human donor with low-grade glioma or glioblastoma, undergoing nonglioma brain surgery, or in good health (not recorded which).

The V gene is TRBV10-3, the J gene TRBJ1-5; 8 nucleotides line up with TRBD1. With 10 bases clipped from V and 0 bases from J, the junction kept 8 bases outside the gene matches. The germline V gene has CDR1 ENHRY and CDR2 SYGVKD. The CDR3 has 15 residues. Written as DNA, the CDR3 is TGTGCCAGCAGGGGGGACAGGAATAGCAATCAGCCCCAGCATTTT. Translating it yields CASRGDRNSNQPQHF.

This clonotype was observed a few times. The chain couples TRBV15 to TRBJ1-2, with no clear D. Between the trimmed V and J ends, which lost 1 base and 0 bases, there was a span of 9 bases. The CDR3 has 15 residues. Germline V gene data show CDR1 as LNHNV and CDR2 as YYDKDF (reference sequence). The CDR3: CATSRAHGANYGYTF. As DNA, the CDR3 is TGTGCCACCAGCAGAGCCCACGGGGCTAACTATGGCTACACCTTC.

There are a few counts of this clonotype. The chain joins TRBV6-6 to TRBJ2-3, with unresolved D. Germline loops: CDR1 MNHNY, CDR2 SVGAGI (reference sequence). The V end lost 2 bases, the J end lost 2 bases, and 14 bases lay between the germline ends. CDR3 length: 16 amino acids. Written as DNA, the CDR3 is TGTGCCAGCAGTTACCAACCGGCAGCCCCCACAGATACGCAGTATTTT. This translates into CASSYQPAAPTDTQYF.

The chain employs TRBV7-2 and TRBJ2-3; 15 bases are shared with TRBD2. CDR1 is SGHTA and CDR2 is FQGNSA in the germline V gene. The V gene end was trimmed by 5 bases and the J gene end by 4 bases; junction bases not matched to a gene: 4. The CDR3 is made up of 16 amino acids. The CDR3 protein is CASSPGLAGGSDTQYF. CDR3 DNA: TGTGCCAGCAGCCCCGGACTAGCGGGAGGGTCAGATACGCAGTATTTT.

The table lists this clonotype with many counts. V and J are TRBV29-1 and TRBJ2-1; possible D gene TRBD1, 6 bases. The CDR3 totals 15 residues. Germline V gene lookup returns CDR1 SQVTM and CDR2 ANQGSEA. The V and J ends lost 5 bases and 0 bases respectively, with 14 bases between them. CDR3 sequence: CSVSRGLSSYNEQFF. The CDR3 region has the DNA TGCAGCGTTTCCAGGGGCTTGAGCTCCTACAATGAGCAGTTCTTC.

The chain is built from TRBV19 and TRBJ2-2, with D perhaps given as TRBD1 or TRBD2 (5 bases each). Deletions cut 5 bases from V and 1 base from J, with 14 bases between. This CDR3 has 16 amino acids. Germline-derived CDR1 and CDR2 are LNHDA and SQIVND (reference sequence). The DNA of the CDR3 is TGTGCCAGTAGTCCCTGGGGGAGCGGGAACACCGGGGAGCTGTTTTTT. Translated, it gives CASSPWGSGNTGELFF.

The V and J genes are TRBV7-2 and TRBJ2-3, with D unclear. With 5 bases removed from V and 2 bases from J, the gap between germline ends came to 8 bases. CDR1 and CDR2 from the germline V gene are SGHTA and FQGNSA. This CDR3 has 13 residues. This CDR3 is CASSPRFTDTQYF. The CDR3 DNA sequence: TGTGCCAGCAGCCCCAGGTTCACAGATACGCAGTATTTT.

This sequence joins TRBV27 and TRBJ2-1; D is uncertain. CDR1 and CDR2 from the germline V gene are MNHEY and SMNVEV (reference sequence). There are 16 residues in the CDR3. Deletions cut 2 bases from V and 4 bases from J, with 15 bases between. DNA of the CDR3: TGTGCCAGCAGTTTACGGTTGGGATGGGGATACAATGAGCAGTTCTTC. It translates to CASSLRLGWGYNEQFF.

The rearrangement links TRBV2 to TRBJ1-2, with D unclear. Trimming removed 7 bases from V and 3 bases from J, with 15 bases in between. The CDR3 runs to 14 residues. CDR1 is SNHLY, CDR2 FYNNEI, per germline. The CDR3 nucleotides are TGTGCCAGCACCTTGGCCCAAGGCGACTATGGCTACACCTTC. Translation gives CASTLAQGDYGYTF.

The chain recombines TRBV12-3 or TRBV12-4 with TRBJ1-1; D possibly corresponds to TRBD1 (6 bases). The CDR3 spans 15 residues. The V and J ends lost 6 bases and 1 base respectively, with 15 bases between them. Here the CDR3 reads CASSPGQIPNTEAFF. For the CDR3, the DNA is TGTGCCAGCAGCCCGGGACAAATTCCGAACACTGAAGCTTTCTTT.

Details on this clonotype: Relative to the germline gene, one junction end is altered; a read error may explain this. The rearrangement uses TRBV11-2 and TRBJ1-3; D remains ambiguous. CDR1 and CDR2 from the germline V gene are SGHAT and FQNNGV. The CDR3 spans 13 residues. The CDR3 coding sequence is TGTGCCAGTAGCTTGGATGCTGGAAACACCATATATTTT. It yields the protein CASSLDAGNTIYF. Supplemented by reference TRBV11-2 and TRBJ1-3, the full variable domain reads EAGVAQSPRYKIIEKRQSVAFWCNPISGHATLYWYQQILGQGPKLLIQFQNNGVVDDSQLPKDRFSAERLKGVDSTLKIQPAKLEDSAVYLCASSLDAGNTIYFGEGSWLTVV.

This clonotype was observed a few times. This rearrangement joins TRBV27 to TRBJ1-6; no clear D gene. V shed 5 bases and J shed 2 bases, with 10 bases lying between them. Germline V lookup: CDR1 MNHEY, CDR2 SMNVEV (reference sequence). This CDR3 has 15 amino acids. The CDR3 loop reads CASSLVQAYNSPLHF. The DNA of the CDR3 is TGTGCCAGCAGTCTGGTCCAGGCCTATAATTCACCCCTCCACTTT.

The chain employs TRBV25-1 and TRBJ2-3; D is tentatively TRBD1 or TRBD2 (6 bases each). The CDR3 contains 14 residues. The germline gives CDR1 MGHDK, CDR2 SYGVNS. The V end was cut by 7 bases, the J end by 4 bases, with 15 bases between. The CDR3 bases are TGTGCCAGCACCCGAGGGGGGCCGGCAGATACGCAGTATTTT. Translating it yields CASTRGGPADTQYF. Drawing the rest from reference TRBV25-1 and TRBJ2-3, the complete variable domain is EADIYQTPRYLVIGTGKKITLECSQTMGHDKMYWYQQDPGMELHLIHYSYGVNSTEKGDLSSESTVSRIRTEHFPLTLESARPSHTSQYLCASTRGGPADTQYFGPGTRLTVL.

This clonotype came up a few times. V gene TRBV19 combines with J gene TRBJ1-1, with no clear D. Germline loops: CDR1 LNHDA, CDR2 SQIVND (reference sequence). The CDR3 is 14 amino acids. Trimming cost V 6 bases and J 1 base, with 12 bases left between them. The CDR3: CASRGGQENTEAFF. CDR3 coding DNA: TGTGCCAGTAGGGGAGGTCAGGAGAACACTGAAGCTTTCTTT. The variable domain in full, with the rest retrieved from reference TRBV19 and TRBJ1-1, is DGGITQSPKYLFRKEGQNVTLSCEQNLNHDAMYWYRQDPGQGLRLIYYSQIVNDFQKGDIAEGYSVSREKKESFPLTVTSAQKNPTAFYLCASRGGQENTEAFFGQGTRLTVV.

The chain carries TRBV20-1 and TRBJ1-1; D is possibly TRBD1 (6 bases). The CDR3 runs to 13 residues. The germline CDR1 and CDR2 sequences are DFQATT and SNEGSKA (reference sequence). The V gene lost 5 bases and the J gene lost 7 bases, with 17 bases spanning the gap. CDR3 residues: CSAAPDRNGEAFF. CDR3 DNA: TGCAGTGCTGCTCCAGACAGGAATGGTGAAGCTTTCTTT.

V usage is TRBV20-1 and J usage is TRBJ2-3, with 7 bases lining up with TRBD2. Germline V CDR1 and CDR2: DFQATT, SNEGSKA (reference sequence). V was pared by 5 bases and J by 14 bases, with 13 bases of the junction left unmatched. This CDR3 has 12 residues. The CDR3 reads CSAGAGPFVPYF. The CDR3, as DNA: TGCAGTGCTGGAGCGGGGCCTTTTGTTCCGTATTTT.

The V gene is TRBV4-3, the J gene TRBJ2-1; 8 bases line up with TRBD2. In germline, CDR1 is LGHNA, CDR2 YSLEER. The CDR3 extends over 16 amino acids. Germline trimming cut 5 bases from V and 5 bases from J; bases unmatched to any gene: 11. DNA of the CDR3: TGCGCCAGCAGCGAAACCGGGACTAGACCCAACAATGAGCAGTTCTTC. Translating gives CASSETGTRPNNEQFF.

The V and J genes are TRBV7-2 and TRBJ1-3; perhaps TRBD1 as D (5 bases). Germline CDR1 is SGHTA and CDR2 is FQGNSA. The CDR3 consists of 13 residues. Trimming stripped 2 bases from V and 11 bases from J, with 13 bases between. CDR3 nucleotide sequence: TGTGCCAGCAGCTTAAGTCGTGCGGGGCCCATATATTTT. Translated: CASSLSRAGPIYF.

This clonotype was seen at least ten times. The chain carries TRBV15 and TRBJ2-3; D gene ambiguous. CDR3 length: 11 amino acids. Germline V CDR1 and CDR2: LNHNV, YYDKDF (reference sequence). Trimming removed 1 base from V and 4 bases from J, with 0 bases in between. CDR3 residues: CATSRADTQYF. The DNA of the CDR3 is TGTGCCACCAGCAGAGCAGATACGCAGTATTTT.

This clonotype was counted only a few times. This rearrangement joins TRBV7-2 to TRBJ1-2, with D unresolved. The CDR3 is 12 residues long. With 1 base removed from V and 7 bases from J, the gap between germline ends came to 7 bases. The germline V gene has CDR1 SGHTA and CDR2 FQGNSA. CDR3 residues: CASSLGTVGYTF. CDR3 coding DNA: TGTGCCAGCAGCTTAGGAACGGTTGGCTACACCTTC.

Only a few counts were recorded for this clonotype. The chain combines TRBV20-1 with TRBJ2-1; possible D gene TRBD2, 6 bases. The germline V gene encodes CDR1 DFQATT and CDR2 SNEGSKA (reference sequence). This CDR3 comprises 15 residues. The V end was cut by 3 bases, the J end by 12 bases, with 24 bases between. CDR3 sequence: CSASPLRGTFEGQFF. The CDR3 DNA reads as TGCAGTGCTAGCCCATTACGCGGGACCTTCGAGGGGCAGTTCTTC.

The chain links TRBV19 to TRBJ1-1; TRBD1 is a possible D gene (5 bases). This CDR3 spans 12 amino acids. The V gene's germline CDR1 is LNHDA and CDR2 SQIVND (reference sequence). The V end was cut by 4 bases, the J end by 8 bases, with 11 bases between. The CDR3 here is CASSTGTLEAFF. The DNA of the CDR3 is TGTGCCAGTAGTACCGGGACCCTCGAAGCTTTCTTT.

The rearrangement joins TRBV6-1 to TRBJ2-3; 10 nucleotides align to TRBD2. The germline gives CDR1 MNHNS, CDR2 SASEGT. The CDR3 extends over 13 amino acids. Written as DNA, the CDR3 is TGTGGCACTAGCGGGATAGACGCAGATACGCAGTATTTT. This encodes CGTSGIDADTQYF.